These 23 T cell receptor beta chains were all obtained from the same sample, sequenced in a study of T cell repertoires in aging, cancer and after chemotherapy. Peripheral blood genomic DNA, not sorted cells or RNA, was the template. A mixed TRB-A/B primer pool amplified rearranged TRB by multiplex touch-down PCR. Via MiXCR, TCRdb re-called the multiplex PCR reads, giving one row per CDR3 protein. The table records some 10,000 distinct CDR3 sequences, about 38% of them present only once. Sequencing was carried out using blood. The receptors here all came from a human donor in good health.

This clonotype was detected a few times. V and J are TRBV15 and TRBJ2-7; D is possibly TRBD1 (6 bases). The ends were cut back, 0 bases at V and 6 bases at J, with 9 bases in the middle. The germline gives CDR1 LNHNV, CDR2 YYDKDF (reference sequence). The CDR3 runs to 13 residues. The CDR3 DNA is TGTGCCACCAGCAGAGACAGGGGTGGCGAGCAGTACTTC. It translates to CATSRDRGGEQYF.

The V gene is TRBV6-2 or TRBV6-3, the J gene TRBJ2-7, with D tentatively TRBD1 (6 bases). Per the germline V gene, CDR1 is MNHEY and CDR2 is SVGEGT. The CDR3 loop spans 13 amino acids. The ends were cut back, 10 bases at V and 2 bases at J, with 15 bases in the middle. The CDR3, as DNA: TGTGCCACCGAGACAGGCACCACCTACGAGCAGTACTTC. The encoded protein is CATETGTTYEQYF.

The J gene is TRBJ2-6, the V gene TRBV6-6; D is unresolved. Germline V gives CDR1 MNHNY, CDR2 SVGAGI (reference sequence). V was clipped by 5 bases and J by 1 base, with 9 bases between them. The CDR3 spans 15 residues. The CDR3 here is CASSRSFSGANVLTF. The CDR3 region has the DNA TGTGCCAGCAGTCGGTCCTTTTCTGGGGCCAACGTCCTGACTTTC.

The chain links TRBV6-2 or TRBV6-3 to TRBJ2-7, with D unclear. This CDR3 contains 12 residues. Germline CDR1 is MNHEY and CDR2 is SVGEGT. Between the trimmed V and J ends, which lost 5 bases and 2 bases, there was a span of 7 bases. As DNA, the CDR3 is TGTGCCAGCAGTGATTTACCCTACGAGCAGTACTTC. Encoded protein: CASSDLPYEQYF.

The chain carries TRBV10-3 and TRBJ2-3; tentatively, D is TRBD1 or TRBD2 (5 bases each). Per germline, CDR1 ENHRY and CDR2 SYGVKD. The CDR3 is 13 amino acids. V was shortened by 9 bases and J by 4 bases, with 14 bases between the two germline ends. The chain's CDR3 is CAMRPQGADTQYF. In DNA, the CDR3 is TGTGCCATGCGCCCCCAGGGAGCAGATACGCAGTATTTT.

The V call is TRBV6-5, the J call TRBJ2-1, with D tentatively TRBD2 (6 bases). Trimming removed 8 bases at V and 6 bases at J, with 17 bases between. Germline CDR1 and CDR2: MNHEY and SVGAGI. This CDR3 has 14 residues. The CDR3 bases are TGTGCCAGCGGGAGGAGCGCTAAGGGCAATGAGCAGTTCTTC. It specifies CASGRSAKGNEQFF.

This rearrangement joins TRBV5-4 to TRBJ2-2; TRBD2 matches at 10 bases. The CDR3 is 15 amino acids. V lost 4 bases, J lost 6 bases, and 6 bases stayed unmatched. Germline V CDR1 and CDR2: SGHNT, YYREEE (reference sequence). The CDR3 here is CASSASGRAPGELFF. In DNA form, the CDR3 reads TGTGCCAGCAGCGCAAGCGGGAGGGCCCCCGGGGAGCTGTTTTTT.

The CDR3 bases are TGTGCCAGCAGCTCGGGGGGCGATAATGAAAAACTGTTTTTT. It encodes CASSSGGDNEKLFF. The gene calls are TRBV5-6 and TRBJ1-4, with D maybe TRBD1 (6 bases). Trimming shortened V by 3 bases and J by 4 bases, and 10 bases separated the two germline ends. The germline CDR1 and CDR2 sequences are SGHDT and YYEEEE. This CDR3 contains 14 residues.

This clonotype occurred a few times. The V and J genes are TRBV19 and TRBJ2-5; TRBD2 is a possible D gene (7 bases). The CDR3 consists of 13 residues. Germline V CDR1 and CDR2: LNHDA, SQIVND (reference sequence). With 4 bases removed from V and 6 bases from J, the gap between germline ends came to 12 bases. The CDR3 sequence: CASSNREGKTQYF. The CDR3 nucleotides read TGTGCCAGTAGTAACAGGGAGGGCAAGACCCAGTACTTC.

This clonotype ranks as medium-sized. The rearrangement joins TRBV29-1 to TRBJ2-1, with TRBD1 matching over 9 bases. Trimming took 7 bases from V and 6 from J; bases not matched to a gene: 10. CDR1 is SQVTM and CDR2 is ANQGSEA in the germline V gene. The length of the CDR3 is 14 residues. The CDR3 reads CSATGTGSRNEQFF. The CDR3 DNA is TGCAGCGCCACCGGGACAGGGTCCCGCAATGAGCAGTTCTTC.

The CDR3 loop is CSVGFVRASTEAFF. CDR3 DNA sequence: TGCAGCGTTGGATTCGTTCGGGCCTCGACTGAAGCTTTCTTT. The genes are TRBV29-1 and TRBJ1-1; D remains ambiguous. With 4 bases removed from V and 5 bases from J, the gap between germline ends came to 17 bases. The CDR3 covers 14 residues. Germline V CDR1 and CDR2: SQVTM, ANQGSEA.

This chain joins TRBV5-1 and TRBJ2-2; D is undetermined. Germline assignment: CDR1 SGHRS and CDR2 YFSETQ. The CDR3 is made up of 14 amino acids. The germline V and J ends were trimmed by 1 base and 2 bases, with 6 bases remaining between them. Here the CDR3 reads CASSLSYNTGELFF. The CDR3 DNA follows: TGCGCCAGCAGCTTGTCGTATAACACCGGGGAGCTGTTTTTT.

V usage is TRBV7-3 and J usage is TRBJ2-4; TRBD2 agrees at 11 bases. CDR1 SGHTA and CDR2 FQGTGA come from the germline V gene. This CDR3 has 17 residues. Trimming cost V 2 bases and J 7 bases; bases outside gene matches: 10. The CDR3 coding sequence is TGTGCCAGCAGCTTAGGGGGACTAGCGGACCACAAGAACATTCAGTACTTC. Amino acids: CASSLGGLADHKNIQYF.

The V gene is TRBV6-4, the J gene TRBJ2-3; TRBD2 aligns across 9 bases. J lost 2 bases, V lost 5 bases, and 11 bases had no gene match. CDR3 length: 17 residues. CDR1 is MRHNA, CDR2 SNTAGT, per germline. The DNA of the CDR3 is TGTGCCAGCAGTCAGCTCCTCCTAGCGGGACTCACAGATACGCAGTATTTT. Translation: CASSQLLLAGLTDTQYF.

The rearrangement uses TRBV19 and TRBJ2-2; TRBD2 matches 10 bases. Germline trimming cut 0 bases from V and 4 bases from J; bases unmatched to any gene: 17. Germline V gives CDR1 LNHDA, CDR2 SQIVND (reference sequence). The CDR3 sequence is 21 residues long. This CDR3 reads CASSIESSASGRRASTGELFF. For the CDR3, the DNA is TGTGCCAGTAGTATAGAGAGTTCGGCTAGCGGGAGAAGGGCGAGCACCGGGGAGCTGTTTTTT.

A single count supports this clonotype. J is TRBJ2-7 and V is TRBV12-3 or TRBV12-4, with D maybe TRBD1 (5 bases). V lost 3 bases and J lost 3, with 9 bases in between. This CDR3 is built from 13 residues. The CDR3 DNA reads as TGTGCCAGCAGTTTTGGGCAGGGCTACGAGCAGTACTTC. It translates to CASSFGQGYEQYF.

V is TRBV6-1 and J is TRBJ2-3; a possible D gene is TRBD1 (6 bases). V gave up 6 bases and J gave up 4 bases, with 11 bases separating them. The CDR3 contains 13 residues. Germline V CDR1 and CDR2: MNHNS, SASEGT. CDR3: CASRSGQPDTQYF. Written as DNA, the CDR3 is TGTGCCAGCAGATCAGGACAGCCAGATACGCAGTATTTT.

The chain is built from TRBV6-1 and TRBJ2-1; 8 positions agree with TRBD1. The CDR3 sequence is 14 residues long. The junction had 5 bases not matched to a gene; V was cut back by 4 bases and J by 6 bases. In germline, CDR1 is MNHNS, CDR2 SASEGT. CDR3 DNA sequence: TGTGCCAGCAGTGCCCGGGACAGGCCCAATGAGCAGTTCTTC. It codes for CASSARDRPNEQFF.

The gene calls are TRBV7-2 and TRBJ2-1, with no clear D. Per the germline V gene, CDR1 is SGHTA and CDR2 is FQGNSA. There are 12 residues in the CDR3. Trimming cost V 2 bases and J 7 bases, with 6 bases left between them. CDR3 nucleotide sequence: TGTGCCAGCAGCTTAATCGGAAATGAGCAGTTCTTC. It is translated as CASSLIGNEQFF.

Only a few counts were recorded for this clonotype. The CDR3 protein is CASSMRAGGPLEQYF. The CDR3 DNA reads as TGTGCCAGTAGTATGCGAGCGGGAGGGCCCCTCGAGCAGTACTTC. V gene TRBV19 combines with J gene TRBJ2-7; 10 bases are a match to TRBD2. The V gene's germline CDR1 is LNHDA and CDR2 SQIVND (reference sequence). The CDR3 consists of 15 residues. Unmatched junction bases numbered 8, after V lost 3 bases and J lost 6 bases.

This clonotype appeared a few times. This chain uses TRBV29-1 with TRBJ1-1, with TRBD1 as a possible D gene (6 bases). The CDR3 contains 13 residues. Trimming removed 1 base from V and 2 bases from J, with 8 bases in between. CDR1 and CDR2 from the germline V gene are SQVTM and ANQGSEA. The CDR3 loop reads CSVEGGGNTEAFF. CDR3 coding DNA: TGCAGCGTTGAAGGGGGGGGCAACACTGAAGCTTTCTTT.

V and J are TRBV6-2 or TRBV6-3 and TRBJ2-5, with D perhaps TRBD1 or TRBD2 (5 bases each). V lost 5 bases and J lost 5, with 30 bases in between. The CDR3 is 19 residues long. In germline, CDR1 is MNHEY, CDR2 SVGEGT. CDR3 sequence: CASSEGLLGLNPIRETQYF. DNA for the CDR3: TGTGCCAGCAGTGAGGGGCTTTTGGGGCTCAATCCAATCCGGGAGACCCAGTACTTC.

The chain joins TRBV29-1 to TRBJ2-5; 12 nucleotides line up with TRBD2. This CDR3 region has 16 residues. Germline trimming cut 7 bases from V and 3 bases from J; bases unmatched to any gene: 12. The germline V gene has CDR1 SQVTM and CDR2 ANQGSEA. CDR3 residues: CSAGASGGGEKETQYF. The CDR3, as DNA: TGCAGCGCGGGGGCTAGCGGGGGGGGCGAAAAAGAGACCCAGTACTTC.